This is a list of T cell receptor beta chains from one sample in a study of T cells after yellow fever vaccination. A single record per CDR3 protein comes from TCRdb applying MiXCR to the 5' RACE reads. Counted here are approximately 10,000 distinct CDR3 sequences, 5.8% occurring once; the ten biggest clones make up around 1%. Sequences were derived from PBMCs, either bulk or a sorted T-cell subset (CD4+, CD8+, memory, or dextramer-sorted; not recorded which), sampled on the day of the yellow fever booster vaccination. These receptor sequences come from a young man who received the YFV17D yellow fever vaccine. CDR3s include the opening cysteine and the closing phenylalanine or tryptophan. D genes are given only for firm matches. The size of a clone is reported for some rows only, either as once, few or many, or as a class for expanded clones.

CDR3 length | J gene | V gene | D gene | clone size | CDR3 protein | CDR3 DNA
13 | TRBJ2-3 | TRBV20-1 | . | many | CSARYSGVDTQYF | TGCAGTGCTAGATACTCAGGGGTAGATACGCAGTATTTT
16 | TRBJ1-1 | TRBV29-1 | . | many | CSSLRWDGEKNTEAFF | TGCAGCTCATTGCGGTGGGACGGGGAGAAGAACACTGAAGCTTTCTTT
15 | TRBJ2-1 | TRBV7-2 | TRBD2 | many | CASSPSLAMGYEQFF | TGTGCCAGCAGCCCTTCACTAGCGATGGGCTATGAGCAGTTCTTC
15 | TRBJ2-2 | TRBV7-2 | . | . | CASSRASSDTVELFF | TGTGCCAGCAGTCGCGCCTCCTCGGACACCGTGGAGCTGTTTTTT
13 | TRBJ1-1 | TRBV2 | . | many | CASYPGPGYWAFF | TGTGCCAGCTACCCAGGCCCCGGATATTGGGCTTTCTTT
18 | TRBJ2-1 | TRBV10-3 | TRBD2 | many | CAIMSPSGRAGAFNEQFF | TGTGCCATCATGTCACCTAGCGGGAGGGCCGGAGCGTTCAATGAGCAGTTCTTC
14 | TRBJ2-5 | TRBV12-3/TRBV12-4 | . | many | CASSAGGAGETQYF | TGTGCCAGCAGTGCGGGTGGGGCAGGAGAGACCCAGTACTTC
13 | TRBJ1-2 | TRBV20-1 | . | many | CSASSLANYGYTF | TGCAGTGCTAGCTCTCTCGCGAACTATGGCTACACCTTC
14 | TRBJ2-1 | TRBV29-1 | . | many | CSVDMGIQSSEQFF | TGCAGCGTTGATATGGGGATTCAATCCAGTGAGCAGTTCTTC
15 | TRBJ1-1 | TRBV3-1 | TRBD1 | many | CASSPFQGAGTEAFF | TGTGCCAGCAGCCCCTTCCAGGGGGCTGGGACTGAAGCTTTCTTT
14 | TRBJ2-3 | TRBV20-1 | . | many | CSASGGASTDTQYF | TGCAGTGCTAGTGGGGGGGCGAGCACAGATACGCAGTATTTT
21 | TRBJ2-1 | TRBV24-1 | TRBD2 | . | CGTSDLIYELAGGSSYNEQFF | TGTGGCACCAGTGATTTGATCTATGAACTAGCGGGAGGGAGCTCCTACAATGAGCAGTTCTTC
13 | TRBJ2-7 | TRBV5-1 | . | many | CASSLAGSHEQYF | TGCGCCAGCAGCTTGGCAGGGTCTCACGAGCAGTACTTC
14 | TRBJ2-7 | TRBV20-1 | TRBD2 | many | CSASGGTSSYEQYF | TGCAGTGCTAGCGGGGGGACGAGCTCCTACGAGCAGTACTTC
16 | TRBJ2-1 | TRBV5-6 | TRBD2 | medium-sized | CASSFNWGRANGEQFF | TGTGCCAGCAGCTTCAATTGGGGGAGGGCCAACGGTGAGCAGTTCTTC
15 | TRBJ1-1 | TRBV9 | . | many | CASSVDGGLNTEAFF | TGTGCCAGCAGCGTAGATGGAGGGCTAAACACTGAAGCTTTCTTT